Presented here are 17 T cell receptor beta chains from one specimen sequenced in a study of blood T cell repertoires in COVID-19. Method: immunoSEQ multiplex PCR; TCRdb's copy keeps in-frame clones and lacks some. This table has 250,000 or so clones, about 85% appearing once. Sequenced sample: peripheral blood. The receptor source for this set is a man aged 18 to 29 with active or convalescent COVID-19.

The V call is TRBV5-6, the J call TRBJ1-5; D perhaps matches TRBD1 (5 bases). The CDR3 has 15 residues. CDR1 SGHDT and CDR2 YYEEEE come from the germline V gene. The germline V and J ends were trimmed by 4 bases and 4 bases, with 15 bases remaining between them. CDR3 protein: CASSDRQRLNQPQHF. CDR3 sequence (DNA): TGTGCCAGCAGCGATAGACAGAGGCTTAATCAGCCCCAGCATTTT. The full variable domain, in which reference TRBV5-6 and TRBJ1-5 provide the parts outside the CDR3, is DAGVTQSPTHLIKTRGQQVTLRCSPKSGHDTVSWYQQALGQGPQFIFQYYEEEERQRGNFPDRFSGHQFPNYSSELNVNALLLGDSALYLCASSDRQRLNQPQHFGDGTRLSIL.

J is TRBJ1-1 and V is TRBV11-2; D call uncertain. Germline loops: CDR1 SGHAT, CDR2 FQNNGV. The V end was cut by 5 bases, the J end by 0 bases, with 10 bases between. This CDR3 has 14 residues. This CDR3 reads CASSQQPLNTEAFF. DNA for the CDR3: TGTGCCAGCAGCCAACAGCCTTTGAACACTGAAGCTTTCTTT.

The chain has TRBV29-1 and TRBJ1-1; possibly TRBD1 for D (5 bases). Trimming removed 5 bases at V and 6 bases at J, with 13 bases between. The CDR3 extends over 12 amino acids. Germline V gene lookup returns CDR1 SQVTM and CDR2 ANQGSEA. CDR3 loop: CSVFEGVSEAFF. CDR3 sequence (DNA): TGCAGCGTTTTTGAAGGGGTCTCTGAAGCTTTCTTT.

This clone was seen only once. The chain recombines TRBV27 with TRBJ2-3; D perhaps matches TRBD2 (5 bases). V gave up 3 bases and J gave up 2 bases, with 24 bases separating them. The length of the CDR3 is 19 residues. Germline V gene sequence: CDR1 MNHEY, CDR2 SMNVEV (reference sequence). CDR3 bases: TGTGCCAGCAGTTTCTCGGTTCTCAGCGGTGAGGTTTCCACAGATACGCAGTATTTT. It translates to CASSFSVLSGEVSTDTQYF.

The J gene is TRBJ2-1, the V gene TRBV19, with TRBD2 matching over 8 bases. CDR1 LNHDA and CDR2 SQIVND come from the germline V gene (reference sequence). The J segment lost 8 bases and the V segment lost 7 bases, leaving 10 bases of the junction unmatched. The CDR3 covers 14 residues. The CDR3 coding sequence is TGTGCCAGTATGGGGACTAGTATATTGCATGAGCAGTTCTTC. This encodes CASMGTSILHEQFF.

This chain connects TRBV11-3 to TRBJ2-7, with 7 bases identical to TRBD1. This CDR3 contains 14 residues. The germline CDR1 and CDR2 sequences are SGHNT and YENEEA. V shed 2 bases, J shed 7 bases, and the junction held 8 bases outside the gene matches. CDR3 in amino acids: CASSLSGQAWEQYF. CDR3 bases: TGTGCCAGCAGCTTATCCGGACAGGCTTGGGAGCAGTACTTC.

V and J are TRBV6-2 or TRBV6-3 and TRBJ1-1; 10 bases are shared with TRBD1. Germline CDR1 reads MNHEY; CDR2 reads SVGEGT. V was pared by 2 bases and J by 1 base, with 4 bases of the junction left unmatched. CDR3 length: 16 residues. CDR3 nucleotides: TGTGCCAGCAGTTACCTCCGGACAGGGGGGAACACTGAAGCTTTCTTT. Its protein product is CASSYLRTGGNTEAFF.

The chain joins TRBV7-6 to TRBJ2-6, with 8 positions matching TRBD1. This CDR3 region has 17 residues. V gave up 5 bases and J gave up 2 bases; unmatched junction bases: 8. Germline V gene data show CDR1 as SGHVS and CDR2 as FNYEAQ. In DNA form, the CDR3 reads TGTGCCAGCAGCAATGCGGACAGGGTACCTGGGGCCAACGTCCTGACTTTC. Amino acids: CASSNADRVPGANVLTF.

In DNA form, the CDR3 reads TGTGCCTCCACGGGACAGAAGAGCGGCTATGGCTACACCTTC. It yields the protein CASTGQKSGYGYTF. V usage is TRBV30 and J usage is TRBJ1-2; 7 positions match TRBD1. This CDR3 contains 14 residues. Germline V gene sequence: CDR1 GTSNPN, CDR2 SVGIG (reference sequence). Germline trimming cut 7 bases from V and 4 bases from J; bases unmatched to any gene: 12.

V usage is TRBV5-1 and J usage is TRBJ2-3; maybe TRBD2 (6 bases). Germline V CDR1 and CDR2: SGHRS, YFSETQ. This CDR3 has 17 amino acids. V lost 0 bases and J lost 4, with 18 bases in between. The CDR3 region has the DNA TGCGCCAGCAGCTTGGCCGAGCGGGTTTATACCTCAGATACGCAGTATTTT. It is translated as CASSLAERVYTSDTQYF.

The chain couples TRBV4-2 to TRBJ1-4; a possible D gene is TRBD1 (5 bases). Germline V CDR1 and CDR2: LGHNA, YNFKEQ. CDR3 length equals 14 residues. V lost 0 bases and J 7 bases, leaving 9 bases between the germline ends. In nucleotides, the CDR3 is TGTGCCAGCAGCCAAGATTTGACAGCTGAAAAACTGTTTTTT. Translation: CASSQDLTAEKLFF.

The rearrangement joins TRBV15 to TRBJ1-1; unclear D gene. V dropped 5 bases and J dropped 3 bases, with 13 bases sitting between them. CDR1 LNHNV and CDR2 YYDKDF come from the germline V gene (reference sequence). The CDR3 has 14 amino acids. CDR3 sequence reads: CATSPIRQDTEAFF. The CDR3 DNA follows: TGTGCCACCAGCCCCATACGGCAGGACACTGAAGCTTTCTTT.

The rearrangement uses TRBV7-6 and TRBJ2-1, with TRBD2 identical over 9 bases. This CDR3 comprises 15 residues. Germline-derived CDR1 and CDR2 are SGHVS and FNYEAQ. Trimming at V came to 7 bases and at J to 12 bases, leaving 16 bases not matched to a gene. The CDR3 sequence: CASTSLAGPSRGQFF. CDR3 coding DNA: TGTGCCAGCACCTCACTAGCGGGCCCCTCTAGAGGGCAGTTCTTC. Full variable domain (remainder filled in from reference TRBV7-6 and TRBJ2-1): GAGVSQSPRYKVTKRGQDVALRCDPISGHVSLYWYRQALGQGPEFLTYFNYEAQQDKSGLPNDRFSAERPEGSISTLTIQRTEQRDSAMYRCASTSLAGPSRGQFFGPGTRLTVL.

About this clone itself: The sample holds other DNA sequences that translate to the same CDR3. The rearrangement uses TRBV18 and TRBJ2-6, with TRBD1 matching over 8 bases. The CDR3 extends over 17 amino acids. J lost 0 bases, V lost 2 bases, and 3 bases had no gene match. Germline assignment: CDR1 KGHSH and CDR2 LQKENI. In nucleotides, the CDR3 is TGTGCCAGCTCACCAGGACAGGGCCGCTCTGGGGCCAACGTCCTGACTTTC. Translation: CASSPGQGRSGANVLTF.

This rearrangement joins TRBV5-1 to TRBJ2-5; 13 bases fit TRBD2. CDR3 size: 15 residues. V gave up 4 bases and J gave up 2 bases; unmatched junction bases: 2. Per the germline V gene, CDR1 is SGHRS and CDR2 is YFSETQ. The CDR3 DNA sequence: TGCGCCAGCAGCGAGACTAGCGGGGGGCAAGAGACCCAGTACTTC. Protein product: CASSETSGGQETQYF.

The rearrangement links TRBV7-9 to TRBJ1-1; no clear D. V shed 0 bases and J shed 2 bases, with 10 bases lying between them. Germline assignment: CDR1 SEHNR and CDR2 FQNEAQ (reference sequence). This CDR3 region has 15 residues. The CDR3 DNA follows: TGTGCCAGCAGCTTAGCTTTGGCGGGAAACACTGAAGCTTTCTTT. Its protein product is CASSLALAGNTEAFF. The whole variable domain, filled in from reference TRBV7-9 and TRBJ1-1, reads DTGVSQNPRHKITKRGQNVTFRCDPISEHNRLYWYRQTLGQGPEFLTYFQNEAQLEKSRLLSDRFSAERPKGSFSTLEIQRTEQGDSAMYLCASSLALAGNTEAFFGQGTRLTVV.

The chain is built from TRBV3-1 (or the pseudogene TRBV3-2) and TRBJ2-5, with 9 positions matching TRBD2. Germline V CDR1 and CDR2: LGHDT, YNNKEL (reference sequence). The CDR3 length is 15 residues. The J segment lost 4 bases and the V segment lost 6 bases, leaving 9 bases of the junction unmatched. CDR3 sequence (DNA): TGTGCCAGCAGAAAGGGGAGGCGGGAGGGAGAGACCCAGTACTTC. Translated, it gives CASRKGRREGETQYF.